This note documents a single TCR beta chain sequence. Original processing notes: Reference gene primers were amplified, and this amplification served to estimate nucleated cell counts. TCRdb's copy holds only in-frame clones and misses some; the assay was immunoSEQ multiplex PCR. That table is the source of V, J and clone size, and D and trimming were worked out from the DNA. Counted here are about 250,000 clones, approximately 86% occurring once; the ten biggest clones make up roughly 0.8%. This entry is derived from a study of blood T cell repertoires in COVID-19. As for the study in general: COVID-19 samples, acute and convalescent, were from the United States, Italy and Spain. T cells, B-cell-depleted T cells, or PBMCs supplied cDNA or gDNA.

V lost 3 bases to trimming and J lost 2 bases; unmatched junction nucleotides: 6. CDR3 length equals 15 residues. Germline assignment: CDR1 KGHSH and CDR2 LQKENI. The rearrangement uses TRBV18 and TRBJ1-2, with TRBD1 matching 7 bases. This sequence originates from a woman in her 30s with acute or convalescent COVID-19. Source material: peripheral blood. CDR3 in DNA: TGTGCCAGCTCACCCTTCGGGACAGCCAACTATGGCTACACCTTC. Amino acids: CASSPFGTANYGYTF.